The 9 T cell receptor beta chains below were found in one sample sequenced in a study of early T cells in non-severe SARS-CoV-2 infection (dated by TCRdb to the early 2020s). Libraries were constructed by 5' RACE. Sequencing used a NextSeq 500. Starting from the raw public reads, TCRdb applied fastp trimming at Q25, assembled clones with MiXCR and retained in-frame beta chains. Rows are combined by CDR3 protein, so each entry shows the most common genes and DNA. Across this sample there are more than 85,000 distinct CDR3 sequences, with around 13% seen only once. Roughly 6.3% of the sample rests with the top ten. The sequenced material came from whole blood. The origin of the receptors is an adult who was a healthcare worker with PCR-confirmed SARS-CoV-2 infection or an uninfected control (not recorded which).

The chain is built from TRBV7-2 and TRBJ2-7; D is unresolved. The CDR3 extends over 14 amino acids. Per germline, CDR1 SGHTA and CDR2 FQGNSA. Trimming stripped 6 bases from V and 2 bases from J, with 14 bases between. The CDR3 protein is CASSKTLAAYEQYF. The CDR3, as DNA: TGTGCCAGCAGTAAGACCCTGGCCGCCTACGAGCAGTACTTC.

This clonotype came up many times. This chain joins TRBV20-1 and TRBJ2-7; D remains unclear. This CDR3 contains 14 residues. Germline lookup yields CDR1 DFQATT and CDR2 SNEGSKA (reference sequence). V was cut by 5 bases and J by 2 bases, with 16 bases left in between. The CDR3 region has the DNA TGCAGTGCTGCGGACCCTGTTGCGGCCTACGAGCAGTACTTC. It codes for CSAADPVAAYEQYF.

This clonotype has just a few counts. The genes are TRBV20-1 and TRBJ1-5; D uncertain. The CDR3 runs to 12 residues. Germline V gives CDR1 DFQATT, CDR2 SNEGSKA (reference sequence). The V end was cut by 2 bases, the J end by 3 bases, with 5 bases between. CDR3 in amino acids: CSARQVNQPQHF. The CDR3 coding sequence is TGCAGTGCTAGACAGGTCAATCAGCCCCAGCATTTT.

This clonotype occurred a few times. The chain combines TRBV20-1 with TRBJ2-5; a possible D gene is TRBD2 (6 bases). The germline CDR1 and CDR2 sequences are DFQATT and SNEGSKA (reference sequence). The CDR3 totals 17 residues. Trimming took 1 base from V and 0 from J, leaving 18 bases between them. The CDR3 is CSARGGMGTYNQETQYF. For the CDR3, the DNA is TGCAGTGCTAGAGGAGGAATGGGGACTTACAACCAAGAGACCCAGTACTTC.

In DNA, the CDR3 is TGCGCCAGCAGCTTGCATCCAGATGATGGCTACACCTTC. Encoded protein: CASSLHPDDGYTF. This sequence joins TRBV5-1 and TRBJ1-2; D is ambiguous. Germline assignment: CDR1 SGHRS and CDR2 YFSETQ. Trimming stripped 1 base from V and 6 bases from J, with 10 bases between. This CDR3 is 13 amino acids long.

This clonotype has more than one count but fewer than ten. The J gene is TRBJ2-1, the V gene TRBV11-2; TRBD2 agrees at 11 bases. The CDR3 runs to 15 residues. The V segment lost 1 base and the J segment 6 bases; nucleotides outside the gene matches: 2. CDR1 SGHAT and CDR2 FQNNGV come from the germline V gene. CDR3 sequence: CASSLVGLAVNEQFF. In nucleotides, the CDR3 is TGTGCCAGCAGCTTAGTGGGACTAGCGGTCAATGAGCAGTTCTTC.

This clonotype was observed many times. The V and J genes are TRBV20-1 and TRBJ2-7, with TRBD2 matching over 7 bases. Per the germline V gene, CDR1 is DFQATT and CDR2 is SNEGSKA (reference sequence). CDR3 length: 18 residues. V was clipped by 7 bases and J by 3 bases; unmatched bases: 24. The CDR3: CSVGGTRTSFSVIYEQYF. The CDR3 nucleotides are TGCAGTGTCGGGGGGACTCGGACCTCGTTCTCCGTCATCTACGAGCAGTACTTC.

This clonotype was seen only a few times. This chain connects TRBV6-5 to TRBJ2-2; D may be TRBD1 (5 bases). Germline V gene sequence: CDR1 MNHEY, CDR2 SVGAGI. This CDR3 comprises 16 residues. V lost 0 bases and J 6 bases, leaving 14 bases between the germline ends. The CDR3 reads CASSYSLGQGSGELFF. The CDR3 DNA sequence: TGTGCCAGCAGTTACTCGTTGGGTCAGGGTTCCGGGGAGCTGTTTTTT.

This chain connects TRBV20-1 to TRBJ2-7, with TRBD2 matching 7 bases. Looked up from germline, CDR1 is DFQATT and CDR2 is SNEGSKA (reference sequence). The CDR3 is made up of 14 amino acids. Unmatched junction bases numbered 11, after V lost 5 bases and J lost 4 bases. For the CDR3, the DNA is TGCAGTGCTCTCAGACTAGCAGAAGGTTACGAGCAGTACTTC. Protein product: CSALRLAEGYEQYF.